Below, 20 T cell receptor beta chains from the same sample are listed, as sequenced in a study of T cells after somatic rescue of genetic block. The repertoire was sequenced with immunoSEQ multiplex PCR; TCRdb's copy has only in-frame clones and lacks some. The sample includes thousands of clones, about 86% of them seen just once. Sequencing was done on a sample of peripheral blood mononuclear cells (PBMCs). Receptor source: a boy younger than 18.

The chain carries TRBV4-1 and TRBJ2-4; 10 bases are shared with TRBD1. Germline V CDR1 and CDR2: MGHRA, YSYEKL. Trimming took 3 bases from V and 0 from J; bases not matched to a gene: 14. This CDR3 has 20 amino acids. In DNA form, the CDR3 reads TGCGCCAGCAGCCATCCTGGGTTGGGACAGGGGAGGATAGCCAAAAACATTCAGTACTTC. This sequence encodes CASSHPGLGQGRIAKNIQYF.

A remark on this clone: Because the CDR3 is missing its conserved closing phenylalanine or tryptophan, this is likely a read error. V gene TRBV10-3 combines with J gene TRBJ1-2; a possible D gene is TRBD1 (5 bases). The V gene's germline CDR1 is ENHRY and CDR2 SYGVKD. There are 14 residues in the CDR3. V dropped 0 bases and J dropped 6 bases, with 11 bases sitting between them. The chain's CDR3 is CAISESTDLNGYTS. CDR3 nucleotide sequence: TGTGCCATCAGTGAGTCGACAGACCTCAATGGCTACACCTCC.

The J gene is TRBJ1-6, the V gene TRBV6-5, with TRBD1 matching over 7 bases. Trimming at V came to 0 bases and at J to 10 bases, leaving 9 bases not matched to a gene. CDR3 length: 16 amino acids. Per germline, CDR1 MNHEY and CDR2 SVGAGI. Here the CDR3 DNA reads TGTGCCAGCAGTTACTCGAACCGACAGGGTGGGTCACCCCTCCACTTT. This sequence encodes CASSYSNRQGGSPLHF.

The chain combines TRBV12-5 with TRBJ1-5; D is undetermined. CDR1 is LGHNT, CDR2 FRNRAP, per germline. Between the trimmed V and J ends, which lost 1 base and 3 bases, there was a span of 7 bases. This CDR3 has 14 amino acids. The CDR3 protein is CASGLGTPNQPQHF. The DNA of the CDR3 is TGTGCTAGTGGTTTGGGAACTCCCAATCAGCCCCAGCATTTT.

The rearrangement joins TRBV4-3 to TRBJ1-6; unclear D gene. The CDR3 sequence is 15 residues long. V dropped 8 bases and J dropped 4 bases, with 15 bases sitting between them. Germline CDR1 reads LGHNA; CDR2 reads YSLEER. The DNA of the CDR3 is TGCGCCAGCCGGTTATCCCTGGGGTATAATTCACCCCTCCACTTT. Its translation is CASRLSLGYNSPLHF.

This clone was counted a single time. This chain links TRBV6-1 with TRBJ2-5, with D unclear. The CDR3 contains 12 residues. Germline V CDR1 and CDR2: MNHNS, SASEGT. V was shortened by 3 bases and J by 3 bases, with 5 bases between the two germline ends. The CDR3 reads CASSDRKETQYF. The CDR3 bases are TGTGCCAGCAGTGACAGAAAAGAGACCCAGTACTTC.

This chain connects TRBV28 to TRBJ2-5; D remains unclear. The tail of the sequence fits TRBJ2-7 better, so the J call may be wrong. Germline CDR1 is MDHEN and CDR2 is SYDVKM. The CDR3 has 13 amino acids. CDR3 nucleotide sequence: TGTGCCAGCACCCAACAGCTCTCCTACGAGCAGTACTTC. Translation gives CASTQQLSYEQYF.

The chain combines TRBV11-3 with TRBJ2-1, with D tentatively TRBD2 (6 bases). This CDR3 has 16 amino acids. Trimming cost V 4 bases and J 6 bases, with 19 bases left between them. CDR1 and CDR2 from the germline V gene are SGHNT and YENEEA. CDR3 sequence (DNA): TGTGCCAGCAGCTCTCGTCCGGGGACTTACGCCAATGAGCAGTTCTTC. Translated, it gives CASSSRPGTYANEQFF.

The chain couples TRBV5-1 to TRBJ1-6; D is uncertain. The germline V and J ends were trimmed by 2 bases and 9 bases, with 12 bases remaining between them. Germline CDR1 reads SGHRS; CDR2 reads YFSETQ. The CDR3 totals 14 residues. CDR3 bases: TGCGCCAGCAGCTTCGAGTGGTCTATTTCACCCCTCCACTTT. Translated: CASSFEWSISPLHF.

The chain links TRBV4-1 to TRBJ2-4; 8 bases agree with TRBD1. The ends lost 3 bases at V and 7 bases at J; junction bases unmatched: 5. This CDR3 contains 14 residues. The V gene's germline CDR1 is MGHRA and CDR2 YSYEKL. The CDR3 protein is CASSHVTGGNIQYF. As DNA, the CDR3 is TGCGCCAGCAGCCATGTCACAGGGGGTAACATTCAGTACTTC.

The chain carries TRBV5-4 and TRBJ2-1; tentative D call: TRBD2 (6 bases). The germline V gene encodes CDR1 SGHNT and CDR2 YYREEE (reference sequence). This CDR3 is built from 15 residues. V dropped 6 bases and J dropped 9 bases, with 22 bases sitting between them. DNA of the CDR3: TGTGCCAGCAACCCTGGCGGGACGTCACATATTGAGCAGTTCTTC. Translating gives CASNPGGTSHIEQFF.

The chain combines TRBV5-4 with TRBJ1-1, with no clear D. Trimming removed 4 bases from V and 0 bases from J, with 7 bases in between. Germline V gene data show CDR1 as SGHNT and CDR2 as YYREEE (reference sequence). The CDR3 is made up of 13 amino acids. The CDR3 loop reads CASSHIVNTEAFF. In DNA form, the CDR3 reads TGTGCCAGCAGCCATATAGTGAACACTGAAGCTTTCTTT.

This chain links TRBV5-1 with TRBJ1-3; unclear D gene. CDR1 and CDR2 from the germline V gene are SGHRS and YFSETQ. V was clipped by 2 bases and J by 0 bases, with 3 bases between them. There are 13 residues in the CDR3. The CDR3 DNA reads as TGCGCCAGCAGCTTCGACTCTGGAAACACCATATATTTT. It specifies CASSFDSGNTIYF.

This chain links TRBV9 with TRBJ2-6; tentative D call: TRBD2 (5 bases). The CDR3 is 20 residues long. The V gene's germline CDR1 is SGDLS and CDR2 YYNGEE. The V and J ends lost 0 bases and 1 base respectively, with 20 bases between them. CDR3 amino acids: CASSVAPGSRTSSGANVLTF. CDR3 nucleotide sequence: TGTGCCAGCAGCGTAGCTCCGGGGAGCAGGACCTCTTCTGGGGCCAACGTCCTGACTTTC. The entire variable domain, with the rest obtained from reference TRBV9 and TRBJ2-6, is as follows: DSGVTQTPKHLITATGQRVTLRCSPRSGDLSVYWYQQSLDQGLQFLIQYYNGEERAKGNILERFSAQQFPDLHSELNLSSLELGDSALYFCASSVAPGSRTSSGANVLTFGAGSRLTVL.

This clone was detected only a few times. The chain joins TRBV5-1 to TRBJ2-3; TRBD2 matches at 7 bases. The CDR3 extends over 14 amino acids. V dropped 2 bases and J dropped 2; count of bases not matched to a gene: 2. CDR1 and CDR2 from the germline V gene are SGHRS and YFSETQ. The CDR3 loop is CASSLGLDTDTQYF. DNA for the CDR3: TGCGCCAGCAGCTTAGGACTAGACACAGATACGCAGTATTTT. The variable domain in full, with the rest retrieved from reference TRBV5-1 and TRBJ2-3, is KAGVTQTPRYLIKTRGQQVTLSCSPISGHRSVSWYQQTPGQGLQFLFEYFSETQRNKGNFPGRFSGRQFSNSRSEMNVSTLELGDSALYLCASSLGLDTDTQYFGPGTRLTVL.

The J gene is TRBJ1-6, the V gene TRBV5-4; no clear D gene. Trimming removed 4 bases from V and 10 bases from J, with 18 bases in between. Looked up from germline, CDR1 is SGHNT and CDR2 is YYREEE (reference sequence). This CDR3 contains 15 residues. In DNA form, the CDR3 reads TGTGCCAGCAGCGCTAACGGGAACAGTTGGTCACCCCTCCACTTT. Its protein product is CASSANGNSWSPLHF. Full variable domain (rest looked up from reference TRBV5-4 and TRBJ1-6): ETGVTQSPTHLIKTRGQQVTLRCSSQSGHNTVSWYQQALGQGPQFIFQYYREEENGRGNFPPRFSGLQFPNYSSELNVNALELDDSALYLCASSANGNSWSPLHFGNGTRLTVT.

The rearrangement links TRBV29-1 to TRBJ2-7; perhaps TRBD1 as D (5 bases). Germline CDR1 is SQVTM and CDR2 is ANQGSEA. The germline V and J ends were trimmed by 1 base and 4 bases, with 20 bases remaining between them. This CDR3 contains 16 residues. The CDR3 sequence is CSVEGFKGQGRYEQYF. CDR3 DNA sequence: TGCAGCGTTGAAGGTTTTAAGGGCCAGGGAAGGTACGAGCAGTACTTC.

CDR3 in DNA: TGTGCCACCGTCCGCCCGGACGCCGGGGAGCTGTTTTTT. Its translation: CATVRPDAGELFF. The chain recombines TRBV6-5 with TRBJ2-2, with D unclear. The CDR3 extends over 13 amino acids. CDR1 and CDR2 (germline): MNHEY, SVGAGI. V was cut by 10 bases and J by 6 bases, with 15 bases left in between.

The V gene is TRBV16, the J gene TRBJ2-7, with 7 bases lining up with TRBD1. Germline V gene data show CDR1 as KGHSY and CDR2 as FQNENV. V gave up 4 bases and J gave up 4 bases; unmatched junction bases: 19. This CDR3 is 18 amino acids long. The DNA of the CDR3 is TGTGCCAGCAGCCCGGGACAGTGGGAAAAGGACCCGGGGTACGAGCAGTACTTC. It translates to CASSPGQWEKDPGYEQYF.

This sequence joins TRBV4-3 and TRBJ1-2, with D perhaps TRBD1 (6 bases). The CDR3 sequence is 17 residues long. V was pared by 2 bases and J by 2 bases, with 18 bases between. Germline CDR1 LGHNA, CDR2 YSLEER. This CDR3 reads CASSQNLPGHQNYGYTF. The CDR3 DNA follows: TGCGCCAGCAGCCAAAACCTACCGGGACACCAAAACTATGGCTACACCTTC.